This T cell receptor beta chain was found in a study of T cell changes during pregnancy in multiple sclerosis. Between the trimmed V and J ends, which lost 2 bases and 5 bases, there was a span of 14 bases. This CDR3 contains 14 residues. Per the germline V gene, CDR1 is SGHRS and CDR2 is YFSETQ. Profiling relied on immunoSEQ multiplex PCR, and the TCRdb table lists in-frame clones only, not all of them. The table has more than 80,000 clones, around 92% seen once. The receptor's source is a female donor with multiple sclerosis, enrolled in a pregnancy study. Sequenced here: peripheral blood, sampled after pregnancy. The chain couples TRBV5-1 to TRBJ2-7; D is perhaps TRBD1 (6 bases). CDR3 coding DNA: TGCGCCAGCAGCTTCCAGGGGATGATCAACGAGCAGTACTTC. This gives the protein CASSFQGMINEQYF.